This T cell receptor beta chain was recovered during a study of vaccination and CD4 T cells after COVID-19. Study results and caveats: Among those convalescent, a median roughly 90% of reactive clones emerged solely post-vaccination.

This CDR3 has 16 residues. The ends were cut back, 2 bases at V and 1 base at J, with 12 bases in the middle. CDR1 is SGHVS, CDR2 FQNEAQ, per germline. MiXCR, applied by TCRdb to the PCR reads, yields one record per CDR3 protein. The sample consists of roughly 20,000 distinct CDR3 sequences, approximately 59% of them appearing once. Note on this clonotype: Its antigen is as yet unknown.

The genes are TRBV7-8 and TRBJ1-5; tentatively, D is TRBD1 (5 bases). The TCR sequence derives from a human donor who had recovered from COVID-19. Source: CD4+ T cells from blood, taken before SARS-CoV-2 vaccination. The DNA of the CDR3 is TGTGCCAGCAGCTTACGAGGGAGGGGAAGCAATCAGCCCCAGCATTTT. It codes for CASSLRGRGSNQPQHF.